These T cell receptor beta chains were read from a single sample in a study of blood T cell repertoires in COVID-19. This table comes from immunoSEQ multiplex PCR, and its TCRdb copy is limited to in-frame clones, with some not included. This sample yields fewer than 650,000 clones, of which 85% to 90% are seen a single time; roughly 7.3% belongs to the top ten. Sequencing was done on a sample of peripheral blood. The receptors originated from a woman between 45 and 65 years old with COVID-19, enrolled during active disease. The CDR3 runs from the conserved cysteine through the conserved F or W. The order of the fields is V gene, J gene, clone size, D gene, CDR3 DNA, CDR3 protein. The D gene is left open where the match is weak. The size of a clone is reported for some rows only, either as once, few or many, or as a class for expanded clones.

TRBV6-5	TRBJ1-2	.	TRBD1	TGTGCCAGCAGTTACCTGGACAGGGACGATGGCTACACCTTC	CASSYLDRDDGYTF
TRBV7-3	TRBJ2-2	.	TRBD1	TGTGCCAGCAGCGTCGGGACAGGGGCGAACACCGGGGAGCTGTTTTTT	CASSVGTGANTGELFF
TRBV6-6	TRBJ1-1	few	TRBD1	TGTGCCAGCAGTCCGGTATCGGGGACAGTGGTAAGGAACACTGAAGCTTTCTTT	CASSPVSGTVVRNTEAFF
TRBV5-1	TRBJ2-3	.	TRBD1	TGCGCCAGCAGCTTGGCCAAGGGGGCGGATACAGATACGCAGTATTTT	CASSLAKGADTDTQYF
TRBV30	TRBJ2-1	.	.	TGTGCCTGGAGTAAAGACTCCGGGGGGCAATATAACAATGAGCAGTTCTTC	CAWSKDSGGQYNNEQFF
TRBV12-5	TRBJ1-1	.	.	TGTGCTAGTGGTTTTGAGAGGGCTGAAGCTTTCTTT	CASGFERAEAFF
TRBV3-1/TRBV3-2	TRBJ2-5	.	TRBD2	TGTGCCAGCAGCCAAACTAGCGGGGGGGCCGGGGAGACCCAGTACTTC	CASSQTSGGAGETQYF
TRBV28	TRBJ2-5	.	TRBD1	TGTGCCAGCAGTCCCGGGACAGACCAAGAGACCCAGTACTTC	CASSPGTDQETQYF
TRBV10-2	TRBJ2-7	.	.	TGCGCCAGCAGTGATACACCCTCCTACGAGCAGTACTTC	CASSDTPSYEQYF
TRBV10-3	TRBJ1-1	.	.	TGTGCCATCAGGAACCAGGACACAACCACTGAAGCTTTCTTT	CAIRNQDTTTEAFF
TRBV7-9	TRBJ2-2	.	.	TGTGCCAGCAGCTTACAGTCCGGGGAGCTGTTTTTT	CASSLQSGELFF